This TCR beta chain was captured by sequencing in a study of blood T cell repertoires in COVID-19 (dated by TCRdb to 2020 to 2021). Describing the broader study: Samples from collaborators originated in the United States, Italy and Spain and spanned both the acute and convalescent phases of COVID-19. A de-identified subject ID, COVID-19 status, age in years and sex were almost always included in the sample metadata. The repertoires were released in a freely available public database meant as a resource for research on the immune response to SARS-CoV-2. Subjects who had been exposed to COVID-19, were actively infected with it, or had recovered from it provided the deeply sampled blood TCRbeta repertoires that made up the dataset. Where available, HLA class I and class II types were obtained from metadata supplied by the sample provider rather than from assay-based typing. The samples were drawn from two sources: the first 160 participants of the ongoing ImmuneRACE study, and over 950 subjects contributed by 6 global collaborators. The prospective study material was composed of cDNA or gDNA derived from T cells, B-cell-depleted T cells, or PBMCs. Summary of the overall study and its limitations: The quantity of clinical and demographic metadata differed by source and by participant and was supplied without curation.

TCRbeta CDR3 regions were amplified from genomic DNA using the immunoSEQ Assay, a bias-controlled multiplex PCR. The authors' analysis ran thus. Nucleated cell counts per sample were estimated from amplification of reference gene primers within the assay. Sequence reads were collapsed and filtered to measure the absolute abundance of every unique TCRbeta CDR3 rearrangement. Productive Simpson clonality was computed per sample as the square root of Simpson's diversity index over productive rearrangements. Not all clones reach the TCRdb copy of this immuneACCESS table, which keeps in-frame sequences only. Checked studies attribute under half of the gap to unresolved V genes and leave the rest unexplained. From that table come the V and J calls and clone size; the DNA was used to work out D and trimming. This sample gives 150,000 to 190,000 clones in total; about four fifths of them show up just once. 3% to 4.5% of the sample lies in the top ten.

This clone was seen a few times. Its antigen has not been determined. The record has no base qualities; no much larger clone is one base away. Whole blood was collected in K2EDTA tubes by collaborating institutions according to the institutions' own protocols. For TCRbeta analysis, collaborators shipped samples as frozen whole blood, isolated PBMCs, or DNA extracted from either of those sample types. The specimen was peripheral blood. This TCR derives from an elderly woman with acute or convalescent COVID-19.

The CDR3 reads CASSQSGGANYLAFF. Here is the DNA: TGTGCCAGCAGCCAAAGCGGGGGGGCGAACTATTTGGCTTTCTTT. The sequence joins TRBV5-8 to TRBJ1-1, with TRBD1 as a weak D call on 6 bases. From its cysteine to its phenylalanine, the CDR3 spans 15 amino acids. Solely the CDR3 DNA is kept, with 45 bases framed from the first base. V drops 4 bases and J drops 11 bases, leaving 24 bases in between. Sequences SGHTS (CDR1) and YDEGEE (CDR2) are obtained from the germline V gene.